Shown below are 17 T cell receptor beta chains from a single sample sequenced in a study of blood T cell repertoires in COVID-19. Here immunoSEQ multiplex PCR was the method, and the copy in TCRdb shows in-frame clones only, minus some. The sample yields 200,000 to 250,000 clones, approximately 84% seen once. Input material: peripheral blood. The receptors here all came from a man in his forties with acute or convalescent COVID-19.

In nucleotides, the CDR3 is TGTGCCAGTAGTACGAGCGGGGGGACCTACGAGCAGTACTTC. It codes for CASSTSGGTYEQYF. The chain joins TRBV19 to TRBJ2-7, with TRBD2 matching over 9 bases. Germline V gene data show CDR1 as LNHDA and CDR2 as SQIVND (reference sequence). The CDR3 has 14 amino acids. V lost 4 bases to trimming and J lost 2 bases; unmatched junction nucleotides: 3.

The table lists this clone with a few counts. The chain is built from TRBV3-1 (or the pseudogene TRBV3-2) and TRBJ1-4, with a possible D match to TRBD1 (5 bases). From germline, CDR1 is LGHDT and CDR2 YNNKEL (reference sequence). Deletions cut 5 bases from V and 3 bases from J, with 10 bases between. The CDR3 consists of 14 residues. CDR3 sequence: CASSSGLANEKLFF. CDR3 sequence (DNA): TGTGCCAGCAGCTCAGGGTTGGCTAATGAAAAACTGTTTTTT.

The chain combines TRBV6-6 with TRBJ1-1; perhaps TRBD1 as D (5 bases). Trimming removed 4 bases from V and 11 bases from J, with 26 bases in between. The CDR3 is 16 residues long. Germline CDR1 and CDR2: MNHNY and SVGAGI (reference sequence). The CDR3 loop is CASSSTIPRGKWWAFF. CDR3 coding DNA: TGTGCCAGCAGTTCGACAATCCCGCGGGGGAAGTGGTGGGCTTTCTTT.

As DNA, the CDR3 is TGTGCCAGCAGCCACTTCCTAGCGGGGGCTGATGAGCAGTTCTTC. Its protein is CASSHFLAGADEQFF. V gene TRBV5-4 combines with J gene TRBJ2-1, with 10 positions matching TRBD2. The CDR3 is 15 residues long. Germline lookup yields CDR1 SGHNT and CDR2 YYREEE (reference sequence). Trimming cost V 4 bases and J 8 bases; bases outside gene matches: 9.

This chain links TRBV30 with TRBJ2-2; 10 bases are a match to TRBD1. The CDR3 runs 17 residues. The J segment lost 6 bases and the V segment lost 3 bases, leaving 13 bases of the junction unmatched. Germline V lookup: CDR1 GTSNPN, CDR2 SVGIG (reference sequence). CDR3 nucleotide sequence: TGTGCCTGGAGCGCCTCCGGGACAGGGGTTCGGTCCGGGGAGCTGTTTTTT. It is translated as CAWSASGTGVRSGELFF.

V gene TRBV5-1 combines with J gene TRBJ2-5; TRBD2 matches at 12 bases. V was pared by 4 bases and J by 5 bases, with 3 bases of the junction left unmatched. Germline-derived CDR1 and CDR2 are SGHRS and YFSETQ. The CDR3 contains 14 residues. The CDR3 here is CASSPGTSGETQYF. The DNA for the CDR3 is TGCGCCAGCAGCCCCGGGACTAGCGGGGAGACCCAGTACTTC.

V gene TRBV5-1 combines with J gene TRBJ2-7, with D possibly matching TRBD1 (5 bases). V was trimmed by 0 bases and J by 4 bases, leaving 14 bases between them. The CDR3 loop spans 15 amino acids. Germline assignment: CDR1 SGHRS and CDR2 YFSETQ. The CDR3: CASSLASDSFYEQYF. The CDR3 DNA follows: TGCGCCAGCAGCTTGGCCAGTGACAGCTTTTACGAGCAGTACTTC.

The rearrangement joins TRBV9 to TRBJ2-1; D is ambiguous. This CDR3 has 14 residues. With 0 bases removed from V and 1 base from J, the gap between germline ends came to 5 bases. Germline-derived CDR1 and CDR2 are SGDLS and YYNGEE. The CDR3 spells CASSVGQSYNEQFF. The CDR3 nucleotides read TGTGCCAGCAGCGTAGGTCAGTCCTACAATGAGCAGTTCTTC.

The rearrangement uses TRBV3-1 (or the pseudogene TRBV3-2) and TRBJ2-7; TRBD2 matches 11 bases. The germline gives CDR1 LGHDT, CDR2 YNNKEL (reference sequence). The CDR3 extends over 17 amino acids. V lost 4 bases to trimming and J lost 7 bases; unmatched junction nucleotides: 15. The DNA for the CDR3 is TGTGCCAGCAGCCGCCAGACCACTAGCGGGGGATGGGGGGAGCAGTACTTC. Translation: CASSRQTTSGGWGEQYF.

The V call is TRBV29-1, the J call TRBJ1-2, with D uncertain. The CDR3 has 13 amino acids. In germline, CDR1 is SQVTM, CDR2 ANQGSEA. Trimming took off 4 bases at V and 10 bases at J, with 19 bases between the two ends. The CDR3 region is CSVVQFPNYPYTF. CDR3 bases: TGCAGCGTTGTTCAGTTCCCCAATTATCCCTACACCTTC.

The rearrangement joins TRBV7-3 to TRBJ2-2, with TRBD2 matching 7 bases. Germline loops: CDR1 SGHTA, CDR2 FQGTGA. The CDR3 runs 14 residues. J gave up 5 bases and V 5 bases, and 5 bases lay outside the gene matches. The CDR3 reads CASSASAGTGELFF. CDR3 DNA sequence: TGTGCCAGCAGCGCCTCAGCGGGGACCGGGGAGCTGTTTTTT. The variable domain in full, with the rest retrieved from reference TRBV7-3 and TRBJ2-2, is GAGVSQTPSNKVTEKGKYVELRCDPISGHTALYWYRQSLGQGPEFLIYFQGTGAADDSGLPNDRFFAVRPEGSVSTLKIQRTERGDSAVYLCASSASAGTGELFFGEGSRLTVL.

V gene TRBV11-2 combines with J gene TRBJ2-7; the D is unclear. Germline lookup yields CDR1 SGHAT and CDR2 FQNNGV. The germline V and J ends were trimmed by 5 bases and 0 bases, with 5 bases remaining between them. The CDR3 is 12 amino acids. The CDR3 nucleotides are TGTGCCAGCAGCCTCCTCTCCTACGAGCAGTACTTC. This codes for CASSLLSYEQYF.

Only one count was recorded for this clone. The rearrangement joins TRBV4-1 to TRBJ2-2, with 8 nucleotides matching TRBD2. The germline CDR1 and CDR2 sequences are MGHRA and YSYEKL. Trimming removed 0 bases from V and 5 bases from J; junction bases left unmatched: 8. The CDR3 runs to 17 residues. The CDR3 region is CASSQDMGTRRTGELFF. The CDR3 nucleotides read TGCGCCAGCAGCCAAGATATGGGGACTAGACGGACCGGGGAGCTGTTTTTT.

This chain links TRBV7-2 with TRBJ1-1, with 7 positions matching TRBD1. This CDR3 comprises 15 residues. Per the germline V gene, CDR1 is SGHTA and CDR2 is FQGNSA. V lost 5 bases, J lost 0 bases, and 6 bases stayed unmatched. The CDR3: CASSTTGTVNTEAFF. The CDR3 DNA reads TGTGCCAGCAGCACGACAGGGACGGTGAACACTGAAGCTTTCTTT.

The J gene is TRBJ2-1, the V gene TRBV27; TRBD2 is a possible D gene (5 bases). Germline values: CDR1 MNHEY, CDR2 SMNVEV (reference sequence). The ends were cut back, 11 bases at V and 7 bases at J, with 12 bases in the middle. The length of the CDR3 is 11 residues. This chain's CDR3 is CAVMGRNEQFF. Written as DNA, the CDR3 is TGTGCCGTAATGGGGAGAAATGAGCAGTTCTTC.

The V gene is TRBV7-9, the J gene TRBJ2-1; the D gene is possibly TRBD1 (5 bases). Between the trimmed V and J ends, which lost 1 base and 9 bases, there was a span of 13 bases. Germline V gene lookup returns CDR1 SEHNR and CDR2 FQNEAQ (reference sequence). The CDR3 length is 14 residues. Here the CDR3 DNA reads TGTGCCAGCAGCTTAGTTGGCAGGGCTCTTGAGCAGTTCTTC. This gives the protein CASSLVGRALEQFF.

This clone was counted a few times. Germline is not matched at one junction end, which may reflect a read error. The rearrangement links TRBV7-2 to TRBJ1-2, with no clear D. CDR1 SGHTA and CDR2 FQGNSA come from the germline V gene. This CDR3 region has 13 residues. This chain's CDR3 is CASSVAAIYGYTF. CDR3 coding DNA: TGTGCCAGCAGCGTAGCAGCAATCTATGGCTACACCTTC.